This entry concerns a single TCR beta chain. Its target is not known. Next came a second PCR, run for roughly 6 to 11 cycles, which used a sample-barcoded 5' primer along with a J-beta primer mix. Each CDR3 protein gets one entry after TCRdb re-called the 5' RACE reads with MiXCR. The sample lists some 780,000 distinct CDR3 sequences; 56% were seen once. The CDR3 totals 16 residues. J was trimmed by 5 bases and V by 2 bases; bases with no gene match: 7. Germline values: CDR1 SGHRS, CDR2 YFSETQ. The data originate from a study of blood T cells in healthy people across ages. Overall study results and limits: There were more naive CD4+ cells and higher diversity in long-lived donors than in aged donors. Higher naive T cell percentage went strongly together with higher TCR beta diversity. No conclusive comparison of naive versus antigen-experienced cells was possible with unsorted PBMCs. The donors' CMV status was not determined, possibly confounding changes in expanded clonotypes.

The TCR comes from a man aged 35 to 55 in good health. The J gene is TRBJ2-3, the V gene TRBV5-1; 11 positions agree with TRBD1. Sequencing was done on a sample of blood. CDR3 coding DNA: TGCGCCAGCAGCTTAGAGGACAGGGGGCTGGTAGATACGCAGTATTTT. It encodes CASSLEDRGLVDTQYF.